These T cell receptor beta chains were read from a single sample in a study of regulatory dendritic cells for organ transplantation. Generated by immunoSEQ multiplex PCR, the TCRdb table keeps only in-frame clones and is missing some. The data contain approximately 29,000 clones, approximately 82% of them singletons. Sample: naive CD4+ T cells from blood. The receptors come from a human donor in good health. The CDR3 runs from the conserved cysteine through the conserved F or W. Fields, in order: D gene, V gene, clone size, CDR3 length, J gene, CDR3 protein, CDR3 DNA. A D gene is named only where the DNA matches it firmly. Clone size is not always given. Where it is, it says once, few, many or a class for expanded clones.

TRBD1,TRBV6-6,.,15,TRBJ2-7,CASSSRTGEPYEQYF,TGTGCCAGCAGTTCACGGACAGGGGAACCTTACGAGCAGTACTTC
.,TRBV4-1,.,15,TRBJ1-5,CASSQGGGSNQPQHF,TGCGCCAGCAGCCAAGGGGGAGGTAGCAATCAGCCCCAGCATTTT
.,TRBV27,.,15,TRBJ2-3,CASSLRGGGTDTQYF,TGTGCCAGCAGTTTACGAGGGGGGGGCACAGATACGCAGTATTTT
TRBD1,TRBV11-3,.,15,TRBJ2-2,CASSRGQGKAGELFF,TGTGCCAGCAGCCGGGGACAGGGAAAAGCCGGGGAGCTGTTTTTT
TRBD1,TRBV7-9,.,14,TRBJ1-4,CASSFGRGTGKLFF,TGTGCCAGCAGCTTTGGCAGGGGGACAGGAAAACTGTTTTTT
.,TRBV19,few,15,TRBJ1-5,CASSRTGDEDQPQHF,TGTGCCAGTAGTAGGACGGGGGATGAAGATCAGCCCCAGCATTTT
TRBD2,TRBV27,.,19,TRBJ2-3,CASSLVGTSGVLSTDTQYF,TGTGCCAGCAGTTTAGTTGGGACTAGCGGGGTTTTAAGCACAGATACGCAGTATTTT
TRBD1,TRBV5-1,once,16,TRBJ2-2,CASSSSRDRVDGELFF,TGCGCCAGCAGCTCTAGCCGGGACAGGGTAGACGGGGAGCTGTTTTTT
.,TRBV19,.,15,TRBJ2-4,CASSISRGSKNIQYF,TGTGCCAGTAGTATCAGTAGGGGGTCCAAAAACATTCAGTACTTC
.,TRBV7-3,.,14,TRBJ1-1,CASSLYGGVTEAFF,TGTGCCAGCAGCTTATACGGGGGAGTCACTGAAGCTTTCTTT
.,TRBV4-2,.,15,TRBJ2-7,CASSQEGGTHYEQYF,TGTGCCAGCAGCCAAGAAGGGGGAACCCACTACGAGCAGTACTTC
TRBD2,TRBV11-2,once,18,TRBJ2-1,CASSLGTSGGSSYNEQFF,TGTGCCAGCAGCTTGGGGACTAGCGGGGGTAGCTCCTACAATGAGCAGTTCTTC
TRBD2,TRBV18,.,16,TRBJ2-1,CASSPPGTSGGNEQFF,TGTGCCAGCTCACCTCCCGGGACTAGCGGGGGAAATGAGCAGTTCTTC
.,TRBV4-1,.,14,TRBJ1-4,CASSQIPGVEKLFF,TGCGCCAGCAGCCAGATACCCGGGGTCGAAAAACTGTTTTTT
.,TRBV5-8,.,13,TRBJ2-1,CASRLTSSNEQFF,TGTGCCAGCAGACTGACTAGTTCTAATGAGCAGTTCTTC
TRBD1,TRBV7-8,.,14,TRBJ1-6,CASSLGTGASSLHF,TGTGCCAGCAGCTTAGGGACAGGGGCGTCCTCCCTCCACTTT
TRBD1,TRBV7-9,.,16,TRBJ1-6,CASSLGVGTGNSPLHF,TGTGCCAGCAGCTTAGGGGTCGGGACAGGTAATTCACCCCTCCACTTT
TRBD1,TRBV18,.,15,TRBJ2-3,CASSPGDRGADTQYF,TGTGCCAGCTCACCCGGGGACAGGGGTGCAGATACGCAGTATTTT
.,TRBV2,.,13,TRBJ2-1,CASSERQVNEQFF,TGTGCCAGCAGTGAACGGCAGGTAAATGAGCAGTTCTTC
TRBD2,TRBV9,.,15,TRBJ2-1,CASSLTSGFYNEQFF,TGTGCCAGCAGCCTGACTAGCGGGTTCTACAATGAGCAGTTCTTC
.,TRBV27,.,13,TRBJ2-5,CASSLGLTETQYF,TGTGCCAGCAGTTTAGGCCTTACAGAGACCCAGTACTTC
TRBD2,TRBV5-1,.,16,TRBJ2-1,CASSRLPGLAGGEQFF,TGCGCCAGCAGCCGACTTCCGGGACTAGCAGGAGGTGAGCAGTTCTTC